The next 18 T cell receptor beta chains were all read from a single sample in a study of shared clonotypes between healthy human individuals (dated by TCRdb to 2020 to 2021). Library preparation employed the immunoSEQ multiplex PCR assay. Held by TCRdb, this immuneACCESS table contains in-frame sequences only and omits some clones. Under half of the omission traces to an unresolved V gene where checked; the cause of the rest is unknown. A total of nearly 1,000,000 clones appear in this sample, over 75% of them only once. Of the sample, around 1.4% falls within the top ten clones. Sequencing was performed on memory CD4+ T cells sorted from blood. The cell subset or site label for this specimen denotes: CD45RA-negative fraction. The receptor source for this set is a man between 18 and 35 years old in good health.

V gene TRBV4-1 combines with J gene TRBJ1-6; 9 bases are shared with TRBD1. Germline V gene data show CDR1 as MGHRA and CDR2 as YSYEKL. Trimming at V came to 3 bases and at J to 7 bases, leaving 4 bases not matched to a gene. The CDR3 contains 15 residues. CDR3 DNA: TGCGCCAGCAGCCAGAGGACAGGGGACAATTCACCCCTCCACTTT. Amino acid sequence: CASSQRTGDNSPLHF.

The V gene is TRBV5-4, the J gene TRBJ1-1, with unresolved D. This CDR3 is 13 amino acids long. Germline V gene data show CDR1 as SGHNT and CDR2 as YYREEE (reference sequence). V lost 3 bases and J lost 5, with 11 bases in between. CDR3 in amino acids: CASSYRLGTEAFF. CDR3 nucleotides: TGTGCCAGCAGCTATCGACTGGGGACTGAAGCTTTCTTT.

The J gene is TRBJ2-1, the V gene TRBV29-1, with 7 bases lining up with TRBD2. The ends lost 6 bases at V and 9 bases at J; junction bases unmatched: 8. Germline V gene data show CDR1 as SQVTM and CDR2 as ANQGSEA. The CDR3 totals 12 residues. CDR3 sequence: CSVTPSGREQFF. The CDR3 nucleotides are TGCAGCGTCACCCCTAGCGGCCGTGAGCAGTTCTTC.

This clone appeared once. This chain uses TRBV11-2 with TRBJ2-1, with D unclear. The CDR3 is made up of 12 amino acids. The germline gives CDR1 SGHAT, CDR2 FQNNGV. Trimming removed 1 base at V and 7 bases at J, with 5 bases between. Here the CDR3 reads CASSLGTNEQFF. In DNA form, the CDR3 reads TGTGCCAGCAGCTTAGGGACGAATGAGCAGTTCTTC.

This clone has a single count. Additional DNA sequences in this sample encode the identical CDR3. The chain has TRBV18 and TRBJ1-2; D may be TRBD1 (5 bases). Germline V gene data show CDR1 as KGHSH and CDR2 as LQKENI. The CDR3 contains 13 residues. Trimming cost V 3 bases and J 4 bases, with 9 bases left between them. For the CDR3, the DNA is TGTGCCAGCTCACCCCCGGGGGGCTATGGCTACACCTTC. Translating it yields CASSPPGGYGYTF.

This rearrangement joins TRBV30 to TRBJ2-6, with 12 bases that match TRBD2. Germline-derived CDR1 and CDR2 are GTSNPN and SVGIG (reference sequence). V was pared by 2 bases and J by 0 bases, with 8 bases of the junction left unmatched. The CDR3 extends over 19 amino acids. CDR3 DNA: TGTGCCTGGAGTCGATATGGACTAGCGGGAATCTCTGGGGCCAACGTCCTGACTTTC. As protein: CAWSRYGLAGISGANVLTF.

The chain combines TRBV12-5 with TRBJ1-3; tentative D call: TRBD1 (5 bases). Germline CDR1 is LGHNT and CDR2 is FRNRAP. V was clipped by 2 bases and J by 1 base, with 15 bases between them. The CDR3 totals 17 residues. The CDR3 is CASGLSPGPLSGNTIYF. In DNA, the CDR3 is TGTGCTAGTGGTTTGTCCCCGGGACCGCTTTCTGGAAACACCATATATTTT.

The chain is built from TRBV7-2 and TRBJ2-7; TRBD1 or TRBD2 may be the D gene (6 bases each). V lost 5 bases, J lost 2 bases, and 19 bases lay in between. The CDR3 sequence is 16 residues long. Germline V lookup: CDR1 SGHTA, CDR2 FQGNSA. Here the CDR3 reads CASSTQGPGAPYEQYF. CDR3 DNA sequence: TGTGCCAGCAGCACACAGGGACCGGGGGCCCCCTACGAGCAGTACTTC.

This chain uses TRBV6-6 with TRBJ2-5; 8 bases line up with TRBD2. Trimming took 6 bases from V and 0 from J; bases not matched to a gene: 9. Germline V gives CDR1 MNHNY, CDR2 SVGAGI (reference sequence). This CDR3 contains 16 residues. The CDR3 loop is CASSGGSGGNQETQYF. In DNA form, the CDR3 reads TGTGCCAGCAGCGGGGGAAGCGGGGGAAACCAAGAGACCCAGTACTTC.

V gene TRBV7-2 combines with J gene TRBJ2-3, with D possibly TRBD2 on 6 matching bases. CDR1 is SGHTA and CDR2 is FQGNSA in the germline V gene. The CDR3 consists of 14 residues. Deletions cut 5 bases from V and 2 bases from J, with 11 bases between. The CDR3 region is CASSPSGYTDTQYF. Here the CDR3 DNA reads TGTGCCAGCAGCCCGAGCGGGTACACAGATACGCAGTATTTT. Drawing the rest from reference TRBV7-2 and TRBJ2-3, the complete variable domain is GAGVSQSPSNKVTEKGKDVELRCDPISGHTALYWYRQSLGQGLEFLIYFQGNSAPDKSGLPSDRFSAERTGGSVSTLTIQRTQQEDSAVYLCASSPSGYTDTQYFGPGTRLTVL.

The V call is TRBV19, the J call TRBJ1-1; TRBD1 matches 8 bases. Germline V lookup: CDR1 LNHDA, CDR2 SQIVND (reference sequence). The CDR3 loop spans 14 amino acids. Unmatched junction bases numbered 9, after V lost 4 bases and J lost 8 bases. DNA for the CDR3: TGTGCCAGTAGTACTCCGGCAGGGGGCGGCGAAGCTTTCTTT. It specifies CASSTPAGGGEAFF.

The chain is built from TRBV25-1 and TRBJ2-7, with D possibly being TRBD1 or TRBD2 (5 bases each). Germline V lookup: CDR1 MGHDK, CDR2 SYGVNS. The V end lost 2 bases, the J end lost 0 bases, and 14 bases lay between the germline ends. CDR3 length: 16 residues. The CDR3 loop reads CASSEAKGRSSYEQYF. The DNA of the CDR3 is TGTGCCAGCAGTGAAGCAAAGGGGAGAAGCTCCTACGAGCAGTACTTC.

The chain has TRBV19 and TRBJ2-2, with D perhaps matching TRBD1 (5 bases). Looked up from germline, CDR1 is LNHDA and CDR2 is SQIVND (reference sequence). V was trimmed by 5 bases and J by 5 bases, leaving 12 bases between them. The CDR3 is made up of 14 amino acids. The CDR3 is CASSASDRTGELFF. CDR3 coding DNA: TGTGCCAGTAGTGCCTCCGACAGAACCGGGGAGCTGTTTTTT. Drawing the rest from reference TRBV19 and TRBJ2-2, the complete variable domain is DGGITQSPKYLFRKEGQNVTLSCEQNLNHDAMYWYRQDPGQGLRLIYYSQIVNDFQKGDIAEGYSVSREKKESFPLTVTSAQKNPTAFYLCASSASDRTGELFFGEGSRLTVL.

This clone came up a few times. The chain has TRBV7-2 and TRBJ2-1, with 12 bases matching TRBD2. V was pared by 4 bases and J by 15 bases, with 10 bases of the junction left unmatched. The CDR3 length is 14 residues. Germline CDR1 reads SGHTA; CDR2 reads FQGNSA. Here the CDR3 reads CASSSTTSGRGGFF. CDR3 DNA sequence: TGTGCCAGCAGCTCGACGACTAGCGGGAGAGGAGGGTTCTTC.

J is TRBJ1-1 and V is TRBV9; D gene unclear. V shed 0 bases and J shed 11 bases, with 11 bases lying between them. The CDR3 runs to 12 residues. Germline CDR1 is SGDLS and CDR2 is YYNGEE. The CDR3 loop reads CASSVGGGLAFF. The CDR3 bases are TGTGCCAGCAGCGTAGGAGGCGGGTTGGCTTTCTTT.

The chain joins TRBV6-5 to TRBJ1-2; the D is unclear. CDR3 length: 14 residues. Looked up from germline, CDR1 is MNHEY and CDR2 is SVGAGI. The V and J ends lost 5 bases and 8 bases respectively, with 18 bases between them. For the CDR3, the DNA is TGTGCCAGCAGTACCCTTGGCGGTTATGACGGCTACACCTTC. Amino acids: CASSTLGGYDGYTF.

The DNA for the CDR3 is TGTGCCATCAGTCACGCCGGGACGAGCAATCAGCCCCAGCATTTT. Its translation is CAISHAGTSNQPQHF. The chain carries TRBV10-3 and TRBJ1-5; the D gene is possibly TRBD1 (5 bases). V gave up 5 bases and J gave up 1 base, with 12 bases separating them. In germline, CDR1 is ENHRY, CDR2 SYGVKD. The CDR3 length is 15 residues.

Remarks on this clone: A read error may explain this, as a much larger clone is one base away. V and J are TRBV14 and TRBJ1-2; 9 bases are a match to TRBD1. CDR3 length equals 14 residues. J lost 4 bases, V lost 1 base, and 1 base had no gene match. Germline loops: CDR1 SGHDN, CDR2 FVKESK. The CDR3 here is CASSQGTGAYGYTF. CDR3 in DNA: TGTGCCAGCAGCCAAGGGACAGGGGCCTATGGCTACACCTTC.